This T cell receptor (beta chain) derives from a study of CD8 T cells in Susac syndrome. This clonotype was observed once. The RNA, roughly 0.45 to 1 ug, was put through reverse transcription using random hexamers. TCRdb itself ran the immunoSEQ multiplex PCR reads through MiXCR, one entry per CDR3 protein. This sample carries over 15,000 distinct CDR3 sequences, around 96% of them seen once, and the ten largest clones take approximately 0.23%. This clonotype was obtained from a human donor in good health. The sequenced sample was CD8+ T cells from PBMCs.

The CDR3 loop is CASSFRNLAGGLIYEQYF. The CDR3 bases are TGTGCCAGCAGTTTTCGGAACCTAGCGGGAGGGCTTATCTACGAGCAGTACTTC. The J gene is TRBJ2-7, the V gene TRBV12-3 or TRBV12-4; 12 positions match TRBD2. This CDR3 region has 18 residues. V shed 3 bases and J 3 bases; nucleotides not matched to a gene: 12.